Listed here is a single T cell receptor (beta chain). Assay: immunoSEQ multiplex PCR; the TCRdb copy retains only in-frame clones and omits some. In the table there are 65,000 or so clones, roughly 80% of which are singletons. The data stem from a study of OX40 agonist ivuxolimab in advanced cancers. In the study overall: Averaging about 60 years in age, with a range of roughly 23 to 80, the cohort was 65% to 85% male.

This sequence originates from an adult with an advanced solid tumor such as melanoma, head and neck, liver or kidney cancer. The sequenced sample was CD4+ or CD8+ T cells sorted from blood, obtained in a trial of the OX40 agonist ivuxolimab.

CDR3: CASSLTGGPQVNTEAFF. CDR3 DNA: TGTGCCAGCAGCTTAACGGGGGGGCCTCAGGTGAACACTGAAGCTTTCTTT. The chain links TRBV7-3 to TRBJ1-1, with D possibly matching TRBD1 (6 bases). V lost 0 bases and J lost 0, with 14 bases in between. The CDR3 is 17 residues long. In germline, CDR1 is SGHTA, CDR2 FQGTGA.